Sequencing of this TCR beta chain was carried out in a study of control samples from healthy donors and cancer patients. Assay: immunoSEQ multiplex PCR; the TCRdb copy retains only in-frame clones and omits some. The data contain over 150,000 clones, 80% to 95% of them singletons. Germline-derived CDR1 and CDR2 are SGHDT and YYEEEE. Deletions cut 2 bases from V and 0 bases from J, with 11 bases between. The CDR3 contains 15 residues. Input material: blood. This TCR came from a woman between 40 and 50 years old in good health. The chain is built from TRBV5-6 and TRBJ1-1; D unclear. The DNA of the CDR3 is TGTGCCAGCAGCTTTTCCGAGAACATGAACACTGAAGCTTTCTTT. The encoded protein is CASSFSENMNTEAFF.